This T cell receptor beta chain was documented in a study of shared clonotypes between healthy human individuals. Terminally differentiated effector memory CD45RA+ cells were excluded from the naive CD8 cells, which were CD45RO-negative and positively selected for CCR7. Germline V gene data show CDR1 as SQVTM and CDR2 as ANQGSEA. With V trimmed by 2 bases and J by 7 bases, 17 bases remained unmatched. The CDR3 totals 16 residues. This table comes from immunoSEQ multiplex PCR, and its TCRdb copy is limited to in-frame clones, with some not included. This sample has fewer than 700,000 clones; about 95% occur once, and the top ten carry about 0.11%.

The rearrangement joins TRBV29-1 to TRBJ2-7; TRBD2 matches 7 bases. The receptor's source is a woman aged 25 to 45 in good health. Material for sequencing was naive CD8+ T cells sorted from blood. The DNA for the CDR3 is TGCAGCGTTGAAACAACCCTCGGGACTAAGGTGGGGGAGCAGTACTTC. The encoded protein is CSVETTLGTKVGEQYF.